These 20 T cell receptor beta chains came from one sample sequenced in a study of T-cell reconstitution after alpha-beta-depleted transplantation in children. The library targeted TCRbeta and was prepared with unique molecular identifiers. TCRdb passed the PCR reads through MiXCR, listing each CDR3 protein once. The repertoire holds fewer than 25,000 distinct CDR3 sequences, under 13% seen once, with more than 20% in the top ten. This specimen was PBMCs from the stem cell graft donor, taken from the stem cell graft. All receptors come from a human donor who donated a stem cell graft to a child with chronic granulomatous disease.

This clonotype was seen many times. The gene calls are TRBV5-1 and TRBJ2-7, with TRBD2 matching over 10 bases. The CDR3 has 15 residues. Germline-derived CDR1 and CDR2 are SGHRS and YFSETQ. Trimming removed 5 bases from V and 0 bases from J; junction bases left unmatched: 5. The DNA for the CDR3 is TGCGCCAGCAGGCCTGGACTAGCGGTCTCCTACGAGCAGTACTTC. It is translated as CASRPGLAVSYEQYF. Based on the CDR3 plus reference TRBV5-1 and TRBJ2-7, the full variable domain is KAGVTQTPRYLIKTRGQQVTLSCSPISGHRSVSWYQQTPGQGLQFLFEYFSETQRNKGNFPGRFSGRQFSNSRSEMNVSTLELGDSALYLCASRPGLAVSYEQYFGPGTRLTVT.

This clonotype was seen many times. The CDR3, as DNA: TGTGCCAGCAGCTCACGCCGGGACTCCCTAGGGCAGTTCTTC. Its protein product is CASSSRRDSLGQFF. The chain combines TRBV7-2 with TRBJ2-1, with a weak D call TRBD2 (6 bases). Germline CDR1 and CDR2: SGHTA and FQGNSA. The CDR3 extends over 14 amino acids. V lost 4 bases to trimming and J lost 12 bases, with 19 bases between them.

This chain joins TRBV29-1 and TRBJ2-3; TRBD2 agrees at 11 bases. The germline gives CDR1 SQVTM, CDR2 ANQGSEA. Trimming took 5 bases from V and 4 from J; bases not matched to a gene: 5. The CDR3 loop spans 14 amino acids. CDR3 bases: TGCAGCGTTCCGACTAGCGGGGTTGCAGATACGCAGTATTTT. It translates to CSVPTSGVADTQYF.

Many counts were recorded for this clonotype. The CDR3 DNA reads TGTGCCAGCTCACCACGATCAAACAGACCTAACACTGAAGCTTTCTTT. Protein product: CASSPRSNRPNTEAFF. V usage is TRBV18 and J usage is TRBJ1-1; D unclear. Deletions cut 1 base from V and 2 bases from J, with 14 bases between. The length of the CDR3 is 16 residues. CDR1 and CDR2 (germline): KGHSH, LQKENI.

A word on this clonotype: A much larger clone sits a single nucleotide away, making a read error possible. The chain joins TRBV29-1 to TRBJ2-6, with TRBD2 as a possible D gene (5 bases). Per germline, CDR1 SQVTM and CDR2 ANQGSEA. CDR3 size: 12 residues. The CDR3 loop reads CSVPARANGLTF. The DNA for the CDR3 is TGCAGCGTACCCGCGCGGGCCAACGGCCTGACTTTC. Complete variable domain (other parts from reference TRBV29-1 and TRBJ2-6): SAVISQKPSRDICQRGTSLTIQCQVDSQVTMMFWYRQQPGQSLTLIATANQGSEATYESGFVIDKFPISRPNLTFSTLTVSNMSPEDSSIYLCSVPARANGLTFGAGSRLTVL.

Many counts were recorded for this clonotype. The chain carries TRBV9 and TRBJ2-1; 15 bases are a match to TRBD2. This CDR3 region has 16 residues. Per germline, CDR1 SGDLS and CDR2 YYNGEE. V lost 6 bases to trimming and J lost 8 bases; unmatched junction nucleotides: 9. CDR3 in amino acids: CASTLGLAGGRDEQFF. The CDR3 DNA reads TGTGCCAGCACCTTGGGACTAGCGGGGGGCCGAGATGAGCAGTTCTTC.

This clonotype turned up a few times. The chain couples TRBV20-1 to TRBJ2-7; 9 bases map to TRBD2. V was clipped by 3 bases and J by 1 base; unmatched bases: 4. This CDR3 is 14 amino acids long. Germline CDR1 DFQATT, CDR2 SNEGSKA (reference sequence). As DNA, the CDR3 is TGCAGTGCTAGTTTAGCGGGAGAATCCTACGAGCAGTACTTC. Encoded protein: CSASLAGESYEQYF.

This clonotype has a count of ten or more. The rearrangement links TRBV9 to TRBJ2-3; 9 bases map to TRBD1. The CDR3 totals 15 residues. Trimming took 4 bases from V and 2 from J; bases not matched to a gene: 5. Per germline, CDR1 SGDLS and CDR2 YYNGEE. The chain's CDR3 is CASSPGTGYTDTQYF. The CDR3 nucleotides read TGTGCCAGCAGCCCCGGGACAGGGTACACAGATACGCAGTATTTT.

This clonotype was seen ten or more times. The chain carries TRBV20-1 and TRBJ2-2; the D call may be TRBD1 or TRBD2 (5 bases each). The CDR3 contains 14 residues. Trimming left V 4 bases short and J 3 bases short, with 12 bases between. From germline, CDR1 is DFQATT and CDR2 SNEGSKA (reference sequence). The CDR3 protein is CSAMGVGYTGELFF. Here the CDR3 DNA reads TGCAGTGCTATGGGGGTGGGGTACACCGGGGAGCTGTTTTTT.

V gene TRBV5-6 combines with J gene TRBJ2-2, with D perhaps matching TRBD2 (5 bases). Germline lookup yields CDR1 SGHDT and CDR2 YYEEEE. The CDR3 contains 15 residues. V was cut by 4 bases and J by 4 bases, with 14 bases left in between. CDR3: CASSTSYDSTGELFF. The CDR3 DNA reads TGTGCCAGCAGCACTAGTTATGATAGCACCGGGGAGCTGTTTTTT.

This clonotype was found a few times. This chain links TRBV20-1 with TRBJ1-2; tentatively, D is TRBD1 (6 bases). This CDR3 spans 13 amino acids. The germline V and J ends were trimmed by 3 bases and 8 bases, with 16 bases remaining between them. The V gene's germline CDR1 is DFQATT and CDR2 SNEGSKA (reference sequence). CDR3 nucleotide sequence: TGCAGTGCTAGCCATCCTACAGGGCGCGGCTACACCTTC. It yields the protein CSASHPTGRGYTF.

This clonotype was observed many times. CDR3 coding DNA: TGCAGTGCTAGAGAGCAGGGATTCAGCTACGAGCAGTACTTC. Residues: CSAREQGFSYEQYF. This chain links TRBV20-1 with TRBJ2-7; D may be TRBD1 (5 bases). Trimming took 0 bases from V and 3 from J, leaving 12 bases between them. The CDR3 length is 14 residues. Germline V lookup: CDR1 DFQATT, CDR2 SNEGSKA (reference sequence).

This clonotype was detected many times. Given a much more abundant clone one base away, this may be a read error. This chain uses TRBV27 with TRBJ2-6; perhaps D is TRBD1 or TRBD2 (5 bases each). Germline lookup yields CDR1 MNHEY and CDR2 SMNVEV (reference sequence). This CDR3 has 16 amino acids. CDR3 residues: CASSPEGFSGANGLTF. In DNA form, the CDR3 reads TGTGCCAGCAGCCCAGAGGGGTTCTCTGGGGCCAACGGCCTGACTTTC.

This clonotype was seen ten or more times. The V and J genes are TRBV6-5 and TRBJ1-2, with 7 bases identical to TRBD1. J was trimmed by 6 bases and V by 6 bases; bases with no gene match: 7. CDR1 and CDR2 from the germline V gene are MNHEY and SVGAGI. The CDR3 consists of 13 residues. CDR3 amino acids: CASRPRDRNGYTF. The DNA for the CDR3 is TGTGCCAGCAGACCCCGGGACAGAAATGGCTACACCTTC.

In this sample, this clonotype turned up many times. The rearrangement joins TRBV9 to TRBJ2-5; TRBD1 aligns across 7 bases. V lost 4 bases, J lost 5 bases, and 8 bases stayed unmatched. The CDR3 runs to 14 residues. Germline-derived CDR1 and CDR2 are SGDLS and YYNGEE. Here the CDR3 reads CASSSRGLGETQYF. For the CDR3, the DNA is TGTGCCAGCAGCTCGAGGGGGCTGGGGGAGACCCAGTACTTC.

This clonotype was recorded at least ten times. CDR3 in amino acids: CASSTGPAPSNQPQHF. CDR3 in DNA: TGTGCCAGCAGCACAGGGCCTGCCCCGAGCAATCAGCCCCAGCATTTT. V is TRBV5-5 and J is TRBJ1-5; maybe TRBD1 (6 bases). CDR3 length: 16 residues. Looked up from germline, CDR1 is SGHKS and CDR2 is YYEKEE (reference sequence). The V gene lost 4 bases and the J gene lost 1 base, with 15 bases spanning the gap.

This clonotype showed up many times. This chain links TRBV6-5 with TRBJ2-7, with TRBD1 as a possible D gene (5 bases). Germline lookup yields CDR1 MNHEY and CDR2 SVGAGI. The CDR3 is made up of 14 amino acids. V shed 3 bases and J shed 2 bases, with 11 bases lying between them. The CDR3 nucleotides are TGTGCCAGCAGTTATATAGACAGCACCTACGAGCAGTACTTC. It translates to CASSYIDSTYEQYF.

The chain couples TRBV12-3 or TRBV12-4 to TRBJ1-2; the match to TRBD1 covers 7 bases. V trimming: 6 bases; J trimming: 3 bases; junction bases outside the gene matches: 7. CDR3 length: 14 amino acids. CDR3 sequence (DNA): TGTGCCAGCAGCCCATTGGGACAGTACTATGGCTACACCTTC. Protein sequence: CASSPLGQYYGYTF.

This clonotype was detected many times. The rearrangement links TRBV6-2 or TRBV6-3 to TRBJ2-1; D is ambiguous. Germline CDR1 MNHEY, CDR2 SVGEGT. The V end was cut by 2 bases, the J end by 3 bases, with 2 bases between. The CDR3 runs to 12 residues. The CDR3, as DNA: TGTGCCAGCAGTTACAACTACAATGAGCAGTTCTTC. It specifies CASSYNYNEQFF.

In this sample, this clonotype turned up many times. The CDR3 region is CASSIGTGQGNEQFF. In nucleotides, the CDR3 is TGTGCCAGCAGTATCGGGACAGGGCAGGGCAATGAGCAGTTCTTC. The chain carries TRBV12-3 or TRBV12-4 and TRBJ2-1; 9 bases align to TRBD1. This CDR3 contains 15 residues. Trimming took 5 bases from V and 6 from J; bases not matched to a gene: 8.